The 18 T cell receptor beta chains listed next were all sequenced from one sample in a study of blood T cells in healthy people across ages. A second PCR, run for roughly 7 to 11 cycles, used a sample-barcoded 5' primer plus a J-beta primer mix. TCRdb independently ran MiXCR on the 5' RACE reads; one entry per CDR3 protein. This repertoire shows approximately 760,000 distinct CDR3 sequences, about 25% found once; its top ten account for roughly a tenth. These data were also filed under a second study, of T cells of mothers and their children.

The sequenced material came from blood. The receptors originated from a boy between 5 and 17 years old in good health.

The V gene is TRBV12-3 or TRBV12-4, the J gene TRBJ1-5; possibly TRBD1 for D (5 bases). Trimming left V 0 bases short and J 1 base short, with 10 bases between. The CDR3 consists of 16 residues. As DNA, the CDR3 is TGTGCCAGCAGTTTAGCAGGGGCTGGGAGCAATCAGCCCCAGCATTTT. It specifies CASSLAGAGSNQPQHF.

This clonotype turned up a few times. This chain links TRBV28 with TRBJ1-2, with D unclear. The germline CDR1 and CDR2 sequences are MDHEN and SYDVKM. This CDR3 region has 12 residues. V was cut by 8 bases and J by 4 bases, with 11 bases left in between. The CDR3 DNA reads as TGTGCCAGCGATAACTGGGGCTATGGCTACACCTTC. Translated: CASDNWGYGYTF.

This clonotype was recorded many times. The chain uses TRBV18 and TRBJ1-1, with D perhaps TRBD1 (6 bases). V lost 3 bases and J 6 bases, leaving 14 bases between the germline ends. Germline-derived CDR1 and CDR2 are KGHSH and LQKENI. The CDR3 spans 14 residues. Here the CDR3 DNA reads TGTGCCAGCTCACCGAGAGACAGGTCGCCTGAAGCTTTCTTT. It translates to CASSPRDRSPEAFF.

This clonotype showed up just a few times. The chain has TRBV5-1 and TRBJ1-2; D perhaps matches TRBD1 (6 bases). V shed 3 bases and J shed 6 bases, with 18 bases lying between them. Germline V gene sequence: CDR1 SGHRS, CDR2 YFSETQ. The CDR3 runs 15 residues. The CDR3 here is CASSSDNREMDGYTF. The CDR3 DNA reads as TGCGCCAGCAGCTCAGATAACAGGGAGATGGATGGCTACACCTTC. Variable domain in full (rest from reference TRBV5-1 and TRBJ1-2): KAGVTQTPRYLIKTRGQQVTLSCSPISGHRSVSWYQQTPGQGLQFLFEYFSETQRNKGNFPGRFSGRQFSNSRSEMNVSTLELGDSALYLCASSSDNREMDGYTFGSGTRLTVV.

This clonotype came up a few times. The chain uses TRBV4-2 and TRBJ2-1; the match to TRBD2 covers 13 bases. This CDR3 has 16 residues. Trimming removed 0 bases from V and 10 bases from J; junction bases left unmatched: 6. The germline gives CDR1 LGHNA, CDR2 YNFKEQ. As DNA, the CDR3 is TGTGCCAGCAGCCAAGATGGGACTAGCGGGGACAGGGAGCAGTTCTTC. It is translated as CASSQDGTSGDREQFF.

There are a few counts of this clonotype. This chain connects TRBV10-1 to TRBJ2-3; D is unclear. The CDR3 extends over 13 amino acids. In germline, CDR1 is WNHNN, CDR2 SYGVQD (reference sequence). V lost 4 bases to trimming and J lost 4 bases, with 9 bases between them. CDR3 sequence reads: CASSADSSDTQYF. The DNA of the CDR3 is TGCGCCAGCAGTGCGGATAGCTCAGATACGCAGTATTTT.

In this sample, this clonotype turned up a few times. This chain connects TRBV2 to TRBJ1-4; 7 bases map to TRBD1. The V segment lost 5 bases and the J segment 4 bases; nucleotides outside the gene matches: 22. The length of the CDR3 is 20 residues. Germline assignment: CDR1 SNHLY and CDR2 FYNNEI. The CDR3 is CASSTSRDSELEDYNEKLFF. CDR3 DNA sequence: TGTGCCAGCAGTACCTCCAGGGACAGTGAGTTGGAAGATTATAATGAAAAACTGTTTTTT.

The chain is built from TRBV5-1 and TRBJ1-1; D ambiguous. V lost 6 bases, J lost 6 bases, and 18 bases lay in between. The CDR3 is 14 amino acids. Looked up from germline, CDR1 is SGHRS and CDR2 is YFSETQ. The CDR3 spells CASKDFRNAAEAFF. In DNA form, the CDR3 reads TGCGCCAGCAAGGATTTCAGGAATGCGGCTGAAGCTTTCTTT.

The V and J genes are TRBV19 and TRBJ1-5; D is unresolved. Germline-derived CDR1 and CDR2 are LNHDA and SQIVND (reference sequence). This CDR3 has 14 residues. V was shortened by 2 bases and J by 7 bases, with 12 bases between the two germline ends. The CDR3 loop is CASSIRSISQPQHF. In nucleotides, the CDR3 is TGTGCCAGTAGTATAAGGTCCATAAGCCAGCCCCAGCATTTT.

This clonotype was detected only a few times. Its ends do not fully match the called genes, so a read error is possible. The chain joins TRBV7-2 to TRBJ2-1; TRBD2 matches 7 bases. The J call could be wrong; TRBJ2-7 is a better fit for the DNA end. CDR1 and CDR2 (germline): SGHTA, FQGNSA. This CDR3 spans 14 amino acids. CDR3 loop: CASSGDLTPYEQYF. In nucleotides, the CDR3 is TGCGCCAGCAGCGGGGACCTGACCCCCTACGAGCAGTACTTC.

This clonotype has a handful of counts. The chain has TRBV7-2 and TRBJ2-1, with D perhaps matching TRBD1 or TRBD2 (5 bases each). The germline V gene encodes CDR1 SGHTA and CDR2 FQGNSA. The CDR3 has 16 residues. The V gene lost 3 bases and the J gene lost 12 bases, with 24 bases spanning the gap. CDR3 region: CASSLGVTYTDLGQFF. In DNA, the CDR3 is TGTGCCAGCAGCTTGGGGGTGACCTACACTGACCTTGGGCAGTTCTTC.

This clonotype showed up just a few times. The rearrangement links TRBV29-1 to TRBJ1-1; D is uncertain. CDR1 SQVTM and CDR2 ANQGSEA come from the germline V gene. Trimming took off 4 bases at V and 0 bases at J, with 15 bases between the two ends. The CDR3 runs 15 residues. CDR3: CSVAARAAMNTEAFF. The DNA of the CDR3 is TGCAGCGTTGCCGCTCGGGCAGCCATGAACACTGAAGCTTTCTTT.

The chain is built from TRBV4-3 and TRBJ1-4, with D perhaps TRBD1 (5 bases). V gave up 0 bases and J gave up 7 bases, with 12 bases separating them. The CDR3 runs to 15 residues. Germline CDR1 LGHNA, CDR2 YSLEER. CDR3 sequence: CASSQDRGGIEKLFF. In nucleotides, the CDR3 is TGCGCCAGCAGCCAAGATCGGGGGGGGATTGAAAAACTGTTTTTT.

This clonotype was observed a handful of times. The chain has TRBV19 and TRBJ1-5, with 9 bases fitting TRBD1. V shed 4 bases, J shed 5 bases, and the junction held 9 bases outside the gene matches. The CDR3 has 16 residues. Germline V gene lookup returns CDR1 LNHDA and CDR2 SQIVND (reference sequence). The CDR3, as DNA: TGTGCCAGTAGTAAAGCACAGGGGGCGAGGGATCAGCCCCAGCATTTT. It yields the protein CASSKAQGARDQPQHF.

The chain combines TRBV28 with TRBJ2-1, with D perhaps given as TRBD1 or TRBD2 (5 bases each). This CDR3 has 16 residues. CDR1 is MDHEN and CDR2 is SYDVKM in the germline V gene. V dropped 6 bases and J dropped 10 bases, with 25 bases sitting between them. CDR3 residues: CASSYPGDPQPQEQFF. CDR3 DNA: TGTGCCAGCAGCTACCCCGGGGACCCCCAACCTCAAGAGCAGTTCTTC.

The table lists this clonotype with a few counts. This sequence joins TRBV18 and TRBJ1-4; no firm D call. Germline CDR1 KGHSH, CDR2 LQKENI. The CDR3 loop spans 15 amino acids. Deletions cut 3 bases from V and 8 bases from J, with 16 bases between. The CDR3 sequence is CASSPPYGRGEKLFF. As DNA, the CDR3 is TGTGCCAGCTCACCCCCCTATGGCCGAGGAGAAAAACTGTTTTTT.

Only a few counts were recorded for this clonotype. The chain combines TRBV7-9 with TRBJ1-4; D remains ambiguous. CDR3 length: 15 residues. V shed 2 bases and J shed 8 bases, with 15 bases lying between them. Germline V gene lookup returns CDR1 SEHNR and CDR2 FQNEAQ (reference sequence). The CDR3 protein is CASSLIPGSDEKLFF. The CDR3 nucleotides are TGTGCCAGCAGCTTAATTCCGGGATCCGACGAAAAACTGTTTTTT.

The sample holds a few counts of this clonotype. The chain uses TRBV11-2 and TRBJ2-6; D possibly corresponds to TRBD1 (5 bases). Germline-derived CDR1 and CDR2 are SGHAT and FQNNGV. This CDR3 spans 17 amino acids. Trimming pared 5 bases from V and 0 bases from J, leaving 14 bases between. CDR3 DNA sequence: TGTGCCAGCAGCCTCCGACAGAGCAGCTCTGGGGCCAACGTCCTGACTTTC. Translation gives CASSLRQSSSGANVLTF.